Listed below are T cell receptor beta chains from one sample, sequenced in a study of blood T cell repertoires in COVID-19. Measured with immunoSEQ multiplex PCR; TCRdb has only the in-frame clones, and not every one. The sample has some 390,000 clones, over 75% seen once; the top ten hold 1.5% to 1.8%. What was sequenced was peripheral blood. These receptor sequences come from a woman aged 40 to 49 with COVID-19, enrolled during active disease. Each CDR3 is given with its conserved first and last residue. The D gene is left open where the match is weak. Rows may omit the clone size; those that give it use once, few, many or a size class.

J,D,V,size,DNA,CDR3
TRBJ2-2,-,TRBV5-1,-,TGCGCCAGCAGCTCCCAGGTGCCAGGAAGCGGGGAGCTGTTTTTT,CASSSQVPGSGELFF
TRBJ1-1,TRBD1,TRBV5-1,once,TGCGCCAGCAGCTTGGATCTCCAGGGGGCAGGGGCTTTCTTT,CASSLDLQGAGAFF
TRBJ1-2,-,TRBV4-3,-,TGCGCCAGCAGCCAAGATTCCGCGGGGGGACTTTTCTATGGCTACACCTTC,CASSQDSAGGLFYGYTF
TRBJ1-1,-,TRBV27,-,TGTGCCAGCAGTTTGTATTCTTTCGGGGGAAACACTGAAGCTTTCTTT,CASSLYSFGGNTEAFF
TRBJ1-2,TRBD1,TRBV4-3,-,TGCGCCAGCAGCCAAGACACGGGGACAGGGGGCAACTATGGCTACACCTTC,CASSQDTGTGGNYGYTF
TRBJ2-1,TRBD2,TRBV6-5,-,TGTGCCAGCAGTTTACTAGCGGGGGATTCCTACAATGAGCAGTTCTTC,CASSLLAGDSYNEQFF
TRBJ2-2,TRBD1,TRBV7-6,-,TGTGCCAGCAGCACACAGGGGGGGAACACCGGGGAGCTGTTTTTT,CASSTQGGNTGELFF
TRBJ1-2,TRBD1,TRBV6-6,-,TGTGCCAGCAGTTACCCCGGACAGGGGACCCATGGCTACACCTTC,CASSYPGQGTHGYTF
TRBJ2-4,-,TRBV10-3,-,TGTGCCATCAGTGAAGGGGGGGCCGTGGCCAAAAACATTCAGTACTTC,CAISEGGAVAKNIQYF
TRBJ2-1,TRBD2,TRBV3-1/TRBV3-2,-,TGTGCCAGCAGCCAAGAAAGGCGAGGTAGCGGGAGGGTCAGTGAGCAGTTCTTC,CASSQERRGSGRVSEQFF
TRBJ1-1,-,TRBV19,-,TGTGCCAGTAGTAGACTTCAGGGTTTTCGGACTGAAGCTTTCTTT,CASSRLQGFRTEAFF